A single sample is the source of the 25 T cell receptor beta chains below, sequenced in a study of cytomegalovirus exposure and HLA in healthy donors (TCRdb year 2017). The library came from the immunoSEQ multiplex PCR assay. For the multiplex PCR, a mixture combining 60 forward primers for TCR Vbeta segments and 13 reverse primers for TCR Jbeta segments was used. In its TCRdb copy, this immuneACCESS table keeps in-frame sequences only and misses some clones. Where compared with another copy, unresolved V genes explain less than half of these, and the others have no known cause. Across this sample there are 80,000 to 95,000 clones, with around 67% seen only once. Together, the top ten hold about 2.5% of the sample. Specimen: PBMCs. These receptor sequences come from a human donor in good health.

The V call is TRBV2, the J call TRBJ1-5; TRBD1 might be the D (6 bases). V lost 8 bases and J lost 0, with 14 bases in between. Per the germline V gene, CDR1 is SNHLY and CDR2 is FYNNEI. The CDR3 runs 15 residues. The CDR3 protein is CASGAGQYSNQPQHF. In DNA form, the CDR3 reads TGTGCCAGCGGCGCCGGACAGTATAGCAATCAGCCCCAGCATTTT.

The chain carries TRBV6-4 and TRBJ2-1; TRBD2 might be the D (5 bases). The ends were cut back, 2 bases at V and 4 bases at J, with 12 bases in the middle. The CDR3 is made up of 15 amino acids. Germline V CDR1 and CDR2: MRHNA, SNTAGT. The CDR3 reads CASSDRPSGYNEQFF. The CDR3 region has the DNA TGTGCCAGCAGTGACCGACCCTCGGGGTACAATGAGCAGTTCTTC.

The chain combines TRBV9 with TRBJ2-5; D uncertain. V was cut by 0 bases and J by 5 bases, with 8 bases left in between. The germline V gene has CDR1 SGDLS and CDR2 YYNGEE. The CDR3 runs to 13 residues. The CDR3 DNA reads as TGTGCCAGCAGCGTAGCTCTTCGGGAGACCCAGTACTTC. This translates into CASSVALRETQYF.

V usage is TRBV4-2 and J usage is TRBJ2-2; 13 bases line up with TRBD2. This CDR3 region has 17 residues. Looked up from germline, CDR1 is LGHNA and CDR2 is YNFKEQ. V trimming: 3 bases; J trimming: 4 bases; junction bases outside the gene matches: 5. This chain's CDR3 is CASSQVTSGGITGELFF. The CDR3 region has the DNA TGTGCCAGCAGCCAGGTGACTAGCGGGGGGATCACCGGGGAGCTGTTTTTT.

This chain uses TRBV6-6 with TRBJ1-2; D might be TRBD1 (6 bases). This CDR3 contains 14 residues. Germline CDR1 is MNHNY and CDR2 is SVGAGI (reference sequence). The V end lost 6 bases, the J end lost 5 bases, and 16 bases lay between the germline ends. This CDR3 is CASSLQGFEYGYTF. The DNA of the CDR3 is TGTGCCAGCAGCCTACAGGGCTTCGAGTATGGCTACACCTTC.

The gene calls are TRBV7-3 and TRBJ2-5; 8 nucleotides line up with TRBD2. The CDR3 consists of 14 residues. From germline, CDR1 is SGHTA and CDR2 FQGTGA. V was pared by 4 bases and J by 3 bases, with 4 bases of the junction left unmatched. The CDR3 region is CASSSSGGEETQYF. Here the CDR3 DNA reads TGTGCCAGCAGCTCGAGCGGGGGAGAAGAGACCCAGTACTTC. The variable domain in full, completed from reference TRBV7-3 and TRBJ2-5, reads GAGVSQTPSNKVTEKGKYVELRCDPISGHTALYWYRQSLGQGPEFLIYFQGTGAADDSGLPNDRFFAVRPEGSVSTLKIQRTERGDSAVYLCASSSSGGEETQYFGPGTRLLVL.

This clone was observed a handful of times. This chain uses TRBV9 with TRBJ1-2; the match to TRBD1 covers 11 bases. J lost 5 bases, V lost 3 bases, and 15 bases had no gene match. CDR1 SGDLS and CDR2 YYNGEE come from the germline V gene. This CDR3 contains 18 residues. CDR3 sequence (DNA): TGTGCCAGCAGCGGGATCCTCTCCGGACAGGGGGCGGAGTATGGCTACACCTTC. Amino acids: CASSGILSGQGAEYGYTF.

The V gene is TRBV6-1, the J gene TRBJ2-7; D gene unclear. V lost 8 bases and J 2 bases, leaving 7 bases between the germline ends. This CDR3 spans 11 amino acids. The germline CDR1 and CDR2 sequences are MNHNS and SASEGT. The DNA for the CDR3 is TGTGCCAGCGCAGAACCCTACGAGCAGTACTTC. This gives the protein CASAEPYEQYF.

This clone has only a few counts. The genes are TRBV2 and TRBJ2-3, with D possibly TRBD2 on 6 matching bases. The length of the CDR3 is 15 residues. V lost 4 bases to trimming and J lost 2 bases, with 13 bases between them. Germline-derived CDR1 and CDR2 are SNHLY and FYNNEI. The CDR3 region is CASSGGSGYTDTQYF. The CDR3 nucleotides are TGTGCCAGCAGTGGGGGTAGCGGATACACAGATACGCAGTATTTT.

V and J are TRBV19 and TRBJ1-2; D unresolved. V was cut by 3 bases and J by 4 bases, with 12 bases left in between. The CDR3 consists of 14 residues. CDR1 LNHDA and CDR2 SQIVND come from the germline V gene (reference sequence). The CDR3 spells CASSIVQAPYGYTF. CDR3 nucleotide sequence: TGTGCCAGTAGTATCGTCCAGGCCCCCTATGGCTACACCTTC.

V and J are TRBV2 and TRBJ2-2; D is uncertain. V shed 6 bases and J shed 6 bases, with 17 bases lying between them. This CDR3 has 15 amino acids. Per germline, CDR1 SNHLY and CDR2 FYNNEI. The CDR3 DNA follows: TGTGCCAGCAGCCCCATGGGCCTCGTCGCCGGGGAGCTGTTTTTT. Translating gives CASSPMGLVAGELFF.

This chain connects TRBV5-1 to TRBJ1-2, with D perhaps matching TRBD1 (6 bases). Deletions cut 2 bases from V and 6 bases from J, with 8 bases between. The germline CDR1 and CDR2 sequences are SGHRS and YFSETQ. The CDR3 spans 12 residues. This chain's CDR3 is CASSFNRDGYTF. As DNA, the CDR3 is TGCGCCAGCAGCTTTAACAGGGATGGCTACACCTTC.

J is TRBJ1-1 and V is TRBV6-1; the D is unclear. The CDR3 extends over 14 amino acids. V gave up 7 bases and J gave up 2 bases, with 14 bases separating them. The germline V gene encodes CDR1 MNHNS and CDR2 SASEGT. CDR3 residues: CASTSDWGNTEAFF. The DNA for the CDR3 is TGTGCCAGCACTTCGGACTGGGGTAACACTGAAGCTTTCTTT.

The chain's CDR3 is CASSLRAMGRDWANTGELFF. CDR3 in DNA: TGTGCCAGCAGCTTAAGGGCCATGGGGAGGGACTGGGCGAACACCGGGGAGCTGTTTTTT. The chain joins TRBV7-3 to TRBJ2-2; 7 bases line up with TRBD2. Losses at the gene ends were 1 base for V and 0 bases for J; bases not matched to a gene: 14. The CDR3 runs to 20 residues. Germline V lookup: CDR1 SGHTA, CDR2 FQGTGA.

The chain couples TRBV11-3 to TRBJ2-3; TRBD2 agrees at 15 bases. V was pared by 1 base and J by 5 bases, with 4 bases of the junction left unmatched. This CDR3 is built from 17 residues. The germline V gene encodes CDR1 SGHNT and CDR2 YENEEA. This CDR3 reads CASSLGGLAGGVDTQYF. The CDR3 DNA follows: TGTGCCAGCAGCTTAGGAGGACTAGCGGGGGGGGTAGATACGCAGTATTTT.

V is TRBV18 and J is TRBJ2-3; 11 nucleotides agree with TRBD2. This CDR3 contains 15 residues. V dropped 3 bases and J dropped 3; count of bases not matched to a gene: 2. From germline, CDR1 is KGHSH and CDR2 LQKENI. CDR3 sequence (DNA): TGTGCCAGCTCACCTTCTAGCGGGGGGACAGATACGCAGTATTTT. Translating gives CASSPSSGGTDTQYF.

The chain carries TRBV7-2 and TRBJ2-2; unclear D gene. V was pared by 5 bases and J by 8 bases, with 15 bases between. From germline, CDR1 is SGHTA and CDR2 FQGNSA. CDR3 length: 14 residues. This CDR3 reads CASSTSGPRGELFF. In DNA form, the CDR3 reads TGTGCCAGCAGCACCTCAGGCCCCCGGGGGGAGCTGTTTTTT.

This sequence joins TRBV5-5 and TRBJ1-1; D remains ambiguous. V lost 3 bases, J lost 0 bases, and 9 bases lay in between. Germline V CDR1 and CDR2: SGHKS, YYEKEE (reference sequence). The CDR3 length is 14 residues. CDR3 nucleotide sequence: TGTGCCAGCAGCTATGAGGTCATGAACACTGAAGCTTTCTTT. It specifies CASSYEVMNTEAFF.

The chain couples TRBV7-2 to TRBJ2-1; D is undetermined. Germline CDR1 and CDR2: SGHTA and FQGNSA. CDR3 size: 15 residues. V lost 1 base to trimming and J lost 2 bases, with 9 bases between them. In DNA, the CDR3 is TGTGCCAGCAGCTTAGACTCTGGGCCCTACAATGAGCAGTTCTTC. Protein product: CASSLDSGPYNEQFF.

The V and J genes are TRBV14 and TRBJ1-1; D call uncertain. The germline CDR1 and CDR2 sequences are SGHDN and FVKESK. The CDR3 runs to 14 residues. Trimming removed 1 base from V and 1 base from J, with 7 bases in between. CDR3: CASSQVEQNTEAFF. DNA for the CDR3: TGTGCCAGCAGCCAAGTCGAACAGAACACTGAAGCTTTCTTT.

A single count supports this clone. The V call is TRBV5-1, the J call TRBJ1-4, with 7 nucleotides matching TRBD1. Germline CDR1 reads SGHRS; CDR2 reads YFSETQ. J was trimmed by 4 bases and V by 4 bases; bases with no gene match: 7. The CDR3 has 15 amino acids. The CDR3 DNA reads TGCGCCAGCAGCCTGGCGGGGACAGTTAATGAAAAACTGTTTTTT. As protein: CASSLAGTVNEKLFF.

The rearrangement joins TRBV27 to TRBJ1-1, with D uncertain. CDR1 and CDR2 (germline): MNHEY, SMNVEV (reference sequence). The CDR3 has 13 residues. Trimming stripped 3 bases from V and 4 bases from J, with 9 bases between. The CDR3 nucleotides read TGTGCCAGCAGTTTGAGTCTCGGCACTGAAGCTTTCTTT. It specifies CASSLSLGTEAFF.

This clone turned up a few times. The gene calls are TRBV7-9 and TRBJ2-7; 8 bases are a match to TRBD1. The germline V gene encodes CDR1 SEHNR and CDR2 FQNEAQ (reference sequence). The CDR3 sequence is 15 residues long. V lost 5 bases and J lost 1; bases outside the gene matches: 7. CDR3 in DNA: TGTGCCAGCAGCCCCATACAGGGGGTGTCCTACGAGCAGTACTTC. This codes for CASSPIQGVSYEQYF.

This clone has more than one count but fewer than ten. The chain uses TRBV19 and TRBJ1-2; D unclear. Per the germline V gene, CDR1 is LNHDA and CDR2 is SQIVND (reference sequence). The CDR3 runs to 15 residues. V was cut by 1 base and J by 0 bases, with 9 bases left in between. This chain's CDR3 is CASSIVTFTNYGYTF. CDR3 nucleotide sequence: TGTGCCAGTAGTATAGTAACATTCACTAACTATGGCTACACCTTC.

This rearrangement joins TRBV19 to TRBJ1-2, with TRBD1 matching over 8 bases. Per the germline V gene, CDR1 is LNHDA and CDR2 is SQIVND (reference sequence). V dropped 7 bases and J dropped 4; count of bases not matched to a gene: 11. The CDR3 contains 15 residues. CDR3 loop: CASNPDREGPYGYTF. The CDR3 bases are TGTGCCAGTAACCCGGACAGGGAAGGGCCCTATGGCTACACCTTC. The full variable domain, completed using reference TRBV19 and TRBJ1-2, is DGGITQSPKYLFRKEGQNVTLSCEQNLNHDAMYWYRQDPGQGLRLIYYSQIVNDFQKGDIAEGYSVSREKKESFPLTVTSAQKNPTAFYLCASNPDREGPYGYTFGSGTRLTVV.